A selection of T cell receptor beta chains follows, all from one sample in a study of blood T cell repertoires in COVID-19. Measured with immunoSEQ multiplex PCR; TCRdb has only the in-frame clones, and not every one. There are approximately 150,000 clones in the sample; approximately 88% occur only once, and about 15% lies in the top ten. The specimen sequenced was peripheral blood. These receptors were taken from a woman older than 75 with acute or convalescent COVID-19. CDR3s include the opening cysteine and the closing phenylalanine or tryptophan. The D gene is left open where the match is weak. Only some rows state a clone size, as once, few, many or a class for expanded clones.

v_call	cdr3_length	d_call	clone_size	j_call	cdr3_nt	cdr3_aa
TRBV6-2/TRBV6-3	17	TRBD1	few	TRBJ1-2	TGTGCCAGCAGTTCCGGGACAGGGAACTATGCTAACTATGGCTACACCTTC	CASSSGTGNYANYGYTF
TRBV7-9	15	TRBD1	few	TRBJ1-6	TGTGCCAGCAGCTTACTGACAGGGGGCATTTCACCCCTCCACTTT	CASSLLTGGISPLHF
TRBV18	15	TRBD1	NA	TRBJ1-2	TGTGCCAGCTCGCCAACAGGGGGCGAAAACTATGGCTACACCTTC	CASSPTGGENYGYTF
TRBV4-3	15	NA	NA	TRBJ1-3	TGCGCCAGCAGCCAAGATATAGCGACTGGAAACACCATATATTTT	CASSQDIATGNTIYF
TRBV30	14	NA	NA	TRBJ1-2	TGTGCCTGGAGTCGCGGACAGCCTATCTTTGGCTACACCTTC	CAWSRGQPIFGYTF
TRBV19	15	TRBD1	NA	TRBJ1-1	TGTGCCAGTAGTCCAGGGACAGGGAGGAGAACTGAAGCTTTCTTT	CASSPGTGRRTEAFF
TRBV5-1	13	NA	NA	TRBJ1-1	TGCGCCAGCAGCCGACAGAGGAACACTGAAGCTTTCTTT	CASSRQRNTEAFF
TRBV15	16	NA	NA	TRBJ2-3	TGTGCCACCAGCAGAGATGGCGGGGTGGGCACAGATACGCAGTATTTT	CATSRDGGVGTDTQYF
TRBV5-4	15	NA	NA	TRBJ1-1	TGTGCCAGCAGCTTGGTTGGCTCAAGAAACACTGAAGCTTTCTTT	CASSLVGSRNTEAFF
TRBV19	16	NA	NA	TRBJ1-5	TGTGCCAGTAGTACAACAGGATTCCTTAGCAATCAGCCCCAGCATTTT	CASSTTGFLSNQPQHF
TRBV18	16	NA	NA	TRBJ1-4	TGTGCCAGCTCACCACCGGGGCCGGCTTTGGAAGAAAAACTGTTTTTT	CASSPPGPALEEKLFF
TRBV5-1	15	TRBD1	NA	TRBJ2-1	TGCGCCAGCAGCTCCAAAGACAGGGGGATCAATGAGCAGTTCTTC	CASSSKDRGINEQFF
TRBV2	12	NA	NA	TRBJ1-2	TGTGCCAGCAGTGACCCTCCCGGGGGCTACACCTTC	CASSDPPGGYTF
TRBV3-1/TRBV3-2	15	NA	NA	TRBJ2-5	TGTGCCAGCGCCCCCCAGGGGTTTTGGAAAGAGACCCAGTACTTC	CASAPQGFWKETQYF
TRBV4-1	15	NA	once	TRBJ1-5	TGCGCCAGCAGCCCCCGGGAAGGGAAAAATCAGCCCCAGCATTTT	CASSPREGKNQPQHF
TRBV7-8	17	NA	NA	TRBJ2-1	TGTGCCAGCAGCTTAGGGCTAGGTTTCGGCTCCTACAATGAGCAGTTCTTC	CASSLGLGFGSYNEQFF
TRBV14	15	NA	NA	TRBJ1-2	TGTGCCAGCAGCCAAAGGCGGGGCGGCTTTTCTGGCTACACCTTC	CASSQRRGGFSGYTF
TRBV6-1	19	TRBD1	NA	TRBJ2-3	TGTGCCAGCAGTGAAGCTGGTCCGTTAGACAGGGGAGTCACAGATACGCAGTATTTT	CASSEAGPLDRGVTDTQYF